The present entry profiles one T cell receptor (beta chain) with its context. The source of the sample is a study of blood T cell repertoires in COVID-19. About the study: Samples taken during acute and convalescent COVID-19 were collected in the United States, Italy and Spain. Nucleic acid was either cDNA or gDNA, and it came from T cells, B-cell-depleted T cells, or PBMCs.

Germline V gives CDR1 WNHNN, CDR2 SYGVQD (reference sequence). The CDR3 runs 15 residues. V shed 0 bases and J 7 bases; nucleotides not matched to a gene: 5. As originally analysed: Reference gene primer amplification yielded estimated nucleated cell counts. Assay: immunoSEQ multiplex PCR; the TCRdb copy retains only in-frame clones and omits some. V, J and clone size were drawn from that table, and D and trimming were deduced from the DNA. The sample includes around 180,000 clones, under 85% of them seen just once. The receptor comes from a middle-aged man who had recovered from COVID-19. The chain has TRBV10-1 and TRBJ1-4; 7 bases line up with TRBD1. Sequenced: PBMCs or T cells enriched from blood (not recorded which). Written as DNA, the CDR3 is TGCGCCAGCAGTGAGTCGGGGACAGAAGCTGAAAAACTGTTTTTT. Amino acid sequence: CASSESGTEAEKLFF.